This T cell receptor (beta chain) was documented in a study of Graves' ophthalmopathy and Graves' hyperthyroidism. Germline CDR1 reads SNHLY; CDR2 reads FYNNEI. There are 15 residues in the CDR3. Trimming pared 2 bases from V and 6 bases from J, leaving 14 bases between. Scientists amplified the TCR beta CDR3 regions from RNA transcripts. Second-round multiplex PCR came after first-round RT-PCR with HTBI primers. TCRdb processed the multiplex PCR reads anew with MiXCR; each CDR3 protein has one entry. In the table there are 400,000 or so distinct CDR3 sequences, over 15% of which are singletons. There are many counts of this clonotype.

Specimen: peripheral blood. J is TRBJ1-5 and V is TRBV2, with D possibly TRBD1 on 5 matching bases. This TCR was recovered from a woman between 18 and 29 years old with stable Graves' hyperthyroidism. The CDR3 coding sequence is TGTGCCAGCAGTGAACAGGGCTTGATTGTTCAGCCCCAGCATTTT. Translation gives CASSEQGLIVQPQHF.